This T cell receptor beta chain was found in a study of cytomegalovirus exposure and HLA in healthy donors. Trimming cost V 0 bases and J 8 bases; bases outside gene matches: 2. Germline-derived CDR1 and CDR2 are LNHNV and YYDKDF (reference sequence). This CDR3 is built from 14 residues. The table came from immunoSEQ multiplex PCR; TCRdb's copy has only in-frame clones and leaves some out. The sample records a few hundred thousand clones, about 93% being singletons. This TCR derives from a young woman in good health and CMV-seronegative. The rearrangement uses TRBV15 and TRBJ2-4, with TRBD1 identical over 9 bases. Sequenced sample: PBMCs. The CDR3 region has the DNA TGTGCCACCAGCAGAGAGGGGACAGGGCACATTCAGTACTTC. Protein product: CATSREGTGHIQYF.